These T cell receptor beta chains were read from a single sample in a study of metastatic and nonmetastatic thyroid tumors. TCRdb re-called clones from the PCR reads using MiXCR. The data hold fewer than 40,000 clones, with 15% to 20% observed a single time. Specimen: tumor tissue. These receptors came from a female donor with papillary thyroid cancer or a benign thyroid nodule (not recorded which). Some clones in this sample may be carry-over from other donors' samples. CDR3s include the opening cysteine and the closing phenylalanine or tryptophan. D genes are given only for firm matches. Expanded clones get a size class; other rows say once, few or many, or leave the size out.

CASSPRAEKLFF,TGTGCCAGCAGCCCACGGGCGGAAAAACTGTTTTTT,TRBV12-3/TRBV12-4,many,TRBJ1-4,NA
CASSSKLGGGELFF,TGTGCCAGCAGCTCAAAACTTGGTGGGGGGGAGCTGTTTTTT,TRBV7-2,medium-sized,TRBJ2-2,NA
CASSTQGYEQYF,TGTGCCAGCAGCACCCAGGGCTACGAGCAGTACTTC,TRBV6-1,many,TRBJ2-7,NA
CASSSYSPLHF,TGTGCCAGCAGCTCATATTCACCCCTCCACTTT,TRBV28,many,TRBJ1-6,NA
CSVKTGGAWTEAFF,TGCAGCGTTAAAACAGGGGGCGCTTGGACTGAAGCTTTCTTT,TRBV29-1,many,TRBJ1-1,TRBD1
CASSQKVDVDSNQPQHF,TGCGCCAGCAGCCAAAAGGTTGACGTGGATAGCAATCAGCCCCAGCATTTT,TRBV4-1,NA,TRBJ1-5,NA
CASTLTSALVSIDTQYF,TGTGCCAGCACTCTGACTAGCGCCCTCGTTAGCATAGATACGCAATATTTT,TRBV6-2/TRBV6-3,few,TRBJ2-3,TRBD2
CASSLLAGGPETQYF,TGTGCCAGCAGCTTATTAGCGGGAGGGCCGGAGACCCAGTACTTC,TRBV7-3,many,TRBJ2-5,TRBD2
CASRHRGLGNTIYF,TGTGCCAGTAGACACAGGGGGCTTGGAAACACCATATATTTT,TRBV19,many,TRBJ1-3,TRBD1
CASSPSGGTNEKLFF,TGTGCCAGCAGCCCATCAGGGGGCACTAATGAAAAACTGTTTTTT,TRBV6-2/TRBV6-3,NA,TRBJ1-4,TRBD1
CASSSTGSGANVLTF,TGTGCCAGCAGTTCGACAGGGTCCGGGGCCAACGTCCTGACTTTC,TRBV7-9,once,TRBJ2-6,TRBD1
CASSRGTAYEQYF,TGTGCCAGCAGCCGTGGGACAGCCTACGAGCAGTACTTC,TRBV7-6,many,TRBJ2-7,TRBD1
CASSDLQGWKLFF,TGTGCCAGCAGTGATCTCCAGGGGTGGAAACTGTTTTTT,TRBV2,many,TRBJ1-4,NA
CASSAAGLAGDHEQYF,TGTGCCAGCAGCGCCGCGGGACTAGCGGGAGATCACGAGCAGTACTTC,TRBV28,many,TRBJ2-7,TRBD2
CASSFQRTARSWANVLTF,TGTGCCAGCAGTTTTCAGAGGACAGCGAGATCTTGGGCCAACGTCCTGACCTTC,TRBV27,few,TRBJ2-6,NA
CASILIRGTGGLAVEKLFF,TGTGCCAGCATTTTAATTCGTGGGACAGGGGGCTTGGCAGTCGAAAAACTGTTTTTT,TRBV27,NA,TRBJ1-4,TRBD1
CASRAAGLHPTAQYF,TGTGCCAGCAGGGCTGCGGGACTCCATCCGACGGCGCAGTACTTC,TRBV6-1,many,TRBJ2-7,NA
CSAIPAGGAYEQYF,TGCAGTGCTATCCCCGCAGGGGGAGCCTACGAGCAGTACTTC,TRBV20-1,medium-sized,TRBJ2-7,TRBD1
CASSFTGGENTIYF,TGTGCCAGCAGCTTTACCGGGGGGGAAAACACCATATATTTT,TRBV5-6,many,TRBJ1-3,NA
CSARDQDRVINEQFF,TGCAGTGCTAGAGATCAGGACAGGGTAATCAATGAGCAGTTCTTC,TRBV20-1,NA,TRBJ2-1,TRBD1
CASSPDRSSYEQYF,TGTGCCAGCAGCCCGGACAGGAGCTCCTACGAGCAGTACTTC,TRBV5-4,many,TRBJ2-7,TRBD1
CASTRGVGYNEQFF,TGCGCCAGCACCCGGGGAGTAGGTTACAATGAGCAGTTCTTC,TRBV4-3,NA,TRBJ2-1,NA
CASSEWDLAGAGGPGEQFF,TGTGCCAGCAGTGAATGGGACCTAGCTGGAGCGGGAGGGCCTGGTGAGCAGTTCTTC,TRBV2,many,TRBJ2-1,TRBD2
CASMLGRISQAFF,TGTGCCAGCATGTTAGGTCGAATCTCCCAAGCTTTCTTT,TRBV28,NA,TRBJ1-1,NA
CASSLSSRQVYSGEQYF,TGTGCCAGCAGTTTATCTTCCCGACAGGTCTACTCGGGGGAGCAGTACTTC,TRBV27,many,TRBJ2-7,NA
CASSITGTAKYNEQFF,TGTGCCAGTAGTATAACCGGGACAGCGAAATACAATGAGCAGTTCTTC,TRBV19,medium-sized,TRBJ2-1,TRBD1
CASSPQGKGYEQYF,TGCGCCAGCAGCCCACAGGGTAAAGGCTACGAGCAGTACTTC,TRBV4-3,many,TRBJ2-7,NA
CASIISASRGNEQFF,TGTGCCAGCATCATTAGCGCGAGCCGTGGGAATGAGCAGTTCTTC,TRBV7-2,many,TRBJ2-1,NA
CASSSGDDSYEQYF,TGCGCCAGCAGCTCCGGGGACGACTCCTACGAGCAGTACTTC,TRBV5-1,NA,TRBJ2-7,NA
CSATSPGQGTGANVLTF,TGCAGTGCTACATCCCCGGGACAGGGAACTGGGGCCAACGTCCTGACTTTC,TRBV20-1,many,TRBJ2-6,TRBD1
CASSQIQGGGAFF,TGTGCCAGCAGCCAAATCCAGGGGGGGGGGGCTTTCTTT,TRBV6-1,many,TRBJ1-1,TRBD1
CASSLDPRNEQYF,TGTGCCAGCAGCTTAGATCCGAGGAACGAGCAGTACTTC,TRBV11-3,many,TRBJ2-7,NA
CDSRPGLARETKYF,TGTGACAGCAGACCGGGACTAGCGCGAGAGACCAAGTACTTC,TRBV6-1,few,TRBJ2-5,TRBD2
CASSYPVSGRNTESFF,TGTGCCAGCAGTTACCCGGTTAGTGGGCGGAACACTGAATCTTTCTTT,TRBV6-5,NA,TRBJ1-1,NA
CASSESGLGYGYTF,TGCGCCAGCAGTGAGAGCGGTTTGGGCTATGGCTACACCTTC,TRBV10-2,few,TRBJ1-2,NA
CASSRNPGPTDTQYF,TGTGCCAGCAGCCGCAACCCTGGGCCCACAGATACGCAGTATTTT,TRBV7-6,once,TRBJ2-3,NA
CASSPTGAADTQYF,TGCGCCAGCAGCCCGACCGGGGCCGCAGATACGCAGTATTTT,TRBV5-1,many,TRBJ2-3,NA
CASTPSAGDYNSPLHF,TGTGCCAGCACCCCGAGCGCAGGGGACTATAATTCACCCCTCCACTTT,TRBV5-4,NA,TRBJ1-6,NA
CASSPGWGRNTGELFF,TGTGCCAGCAGCCCGGGGTGGGGACGGAACACCGGGGAGCTGTTTTTT,TRBV7-6,many,TRBJ2-2,NA